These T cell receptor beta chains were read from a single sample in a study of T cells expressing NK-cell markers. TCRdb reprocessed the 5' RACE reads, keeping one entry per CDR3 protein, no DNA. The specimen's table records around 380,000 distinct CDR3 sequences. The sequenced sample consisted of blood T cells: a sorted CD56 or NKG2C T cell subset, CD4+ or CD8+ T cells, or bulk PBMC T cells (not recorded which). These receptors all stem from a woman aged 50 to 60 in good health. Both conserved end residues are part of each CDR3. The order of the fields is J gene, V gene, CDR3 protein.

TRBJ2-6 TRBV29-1 CSVPQGGAGANVLTF
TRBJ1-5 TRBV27 CASSLSSRDRVGQPQHF
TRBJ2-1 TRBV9 CASTSGTEANNEQFF
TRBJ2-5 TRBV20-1 CSARDVGVGTQYF
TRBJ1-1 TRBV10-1 CASSESIERNTEAFF
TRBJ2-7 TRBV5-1 CASSTGLAGGWGTYEQYF
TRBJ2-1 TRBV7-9 CASGVGSSYNEQFF
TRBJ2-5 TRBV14 CASMRAGGFQETQYF
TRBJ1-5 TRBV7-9 CASSSNLTGGLNQPQHF
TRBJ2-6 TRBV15 CATSKGTGSSGANVLTF
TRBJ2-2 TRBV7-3 CASSRDFGTGELFF
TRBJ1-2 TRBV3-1 CASSQVPGRISYGYTF
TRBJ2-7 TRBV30 CAYRQGSSWEQYF
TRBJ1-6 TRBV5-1 CASSVLGQDYNSPLHF
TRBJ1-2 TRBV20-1 CSARDPTGANYGYTF
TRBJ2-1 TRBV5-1 CASELAGGNEQFF
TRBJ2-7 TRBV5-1 CASSPRAYEQYF
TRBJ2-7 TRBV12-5 CASGGAVDYEQYF
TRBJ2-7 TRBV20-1 CSALLAGGLYEQYF
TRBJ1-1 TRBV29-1 CSAQVTQITEAFF
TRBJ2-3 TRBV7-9 CASSLDAGDTQYF
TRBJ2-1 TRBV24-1 CATSHPQGLPSYNEQFF
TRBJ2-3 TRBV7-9 CASSLVGQPTDTQYF
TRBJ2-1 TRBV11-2 CASSFLLAGAYNEQFF
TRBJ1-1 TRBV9 CASSVVGQGKVEAFF
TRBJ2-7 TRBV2 CASSEFVGRGYEQYF
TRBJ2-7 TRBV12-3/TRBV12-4 CASSFRDSLHEQYF
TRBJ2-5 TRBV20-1 CSAHFLSGPLQETQYF
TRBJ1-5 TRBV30 CAWNLKAGTGMQPQHF
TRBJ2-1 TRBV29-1 CSVRAGLQNNEQFF
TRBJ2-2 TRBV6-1 CASPTGMGTGELFF
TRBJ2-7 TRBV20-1 CSADKREGGEQYF
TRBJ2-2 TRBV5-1 CASSLSQTRNTGELFF
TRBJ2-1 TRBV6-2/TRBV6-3 CASSYRGSLRNEQFF
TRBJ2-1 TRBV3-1 CASSQFPSDSYNEQFF
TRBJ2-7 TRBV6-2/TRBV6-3 CASSMGNEQYF
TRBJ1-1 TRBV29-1 CSASPRGRTEAFF
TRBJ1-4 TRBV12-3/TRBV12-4 CASAGYRGEKLFF
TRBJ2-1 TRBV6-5 CASSTTTGVQFF
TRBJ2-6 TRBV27 CASSAGVFSGANVLTF
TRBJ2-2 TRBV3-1 CASSQEVANTGELFF
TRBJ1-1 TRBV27 CARGRFAMNTEAFF
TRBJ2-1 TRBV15 CATSLELAVLNEQFF